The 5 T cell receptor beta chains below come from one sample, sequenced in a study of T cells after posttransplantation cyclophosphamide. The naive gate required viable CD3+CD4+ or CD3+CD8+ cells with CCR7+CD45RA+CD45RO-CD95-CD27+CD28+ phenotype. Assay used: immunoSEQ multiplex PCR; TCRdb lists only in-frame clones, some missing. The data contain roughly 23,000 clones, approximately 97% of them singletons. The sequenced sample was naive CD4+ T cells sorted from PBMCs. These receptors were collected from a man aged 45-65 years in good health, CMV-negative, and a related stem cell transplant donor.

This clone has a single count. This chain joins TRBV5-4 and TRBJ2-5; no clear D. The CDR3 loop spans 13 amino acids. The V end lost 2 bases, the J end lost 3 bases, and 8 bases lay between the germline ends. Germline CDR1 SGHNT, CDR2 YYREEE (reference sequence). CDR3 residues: CASSLVSEETQYF. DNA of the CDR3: TGTGCCAGCAGCTTAGTAAGCGAAGAGACCCAGTACTTC.

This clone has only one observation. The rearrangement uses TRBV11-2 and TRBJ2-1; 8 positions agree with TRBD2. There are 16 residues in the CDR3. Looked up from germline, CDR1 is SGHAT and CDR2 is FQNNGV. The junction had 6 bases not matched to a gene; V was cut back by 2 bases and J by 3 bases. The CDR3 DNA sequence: TGTGCCAGCAGCTTATTCGACCTAGCGGGCTACAATGAGCAGTTCTTC. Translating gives CASSLFDLAGYNEQFF. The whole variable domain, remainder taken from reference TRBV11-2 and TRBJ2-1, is EAGVAQSPRYKIIEKRQSVAFWCNPISGHATLYWYQQILGQGPKLLIQFQNNGVVDDSQLPKDRFSAERLKGVDSTLKIQPAKLEDSAVYLCASSLFDLAGYNEQFFGPGTRLTVL.

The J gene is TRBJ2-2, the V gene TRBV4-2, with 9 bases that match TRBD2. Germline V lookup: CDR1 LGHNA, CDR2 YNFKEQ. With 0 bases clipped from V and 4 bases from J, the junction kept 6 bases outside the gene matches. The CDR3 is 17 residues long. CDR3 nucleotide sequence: TGTGCCAGCAGCCAAGATCCTAGCGGGAAAGGCACCGGGGAGCTGTTTTTT. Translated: CASSQDPSGKGTGELFF.

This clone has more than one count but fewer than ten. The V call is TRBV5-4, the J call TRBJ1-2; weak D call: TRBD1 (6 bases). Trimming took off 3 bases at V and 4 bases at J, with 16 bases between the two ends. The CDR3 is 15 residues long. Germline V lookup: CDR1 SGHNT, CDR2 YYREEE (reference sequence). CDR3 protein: CASSWRTGTFYGYTF. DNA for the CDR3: TGTGCCAGCAGCTGGAGAACAGGGACCTTCTATGGCTACACCTTC.

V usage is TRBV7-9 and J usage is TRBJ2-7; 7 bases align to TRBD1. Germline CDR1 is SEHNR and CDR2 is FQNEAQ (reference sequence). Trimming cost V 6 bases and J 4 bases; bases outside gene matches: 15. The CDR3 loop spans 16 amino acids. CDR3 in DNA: TGTGCCAGCAGACCTGAGCCGGGACAGAGAGTTTACGAGCAGTACTTC. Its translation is CASRPEPGQRVYEQYF.